The rows below give T cell receptor beta chains drawn from one sample of a study of shared clonotypes between healthy human individuals. Sequencing used immunoSEQ multiplex PCR; TCRdb keeps in-frame clones, though not all of them. The table records hundreds of thousands of clones, around 78% of them present only once. The sample was memory CD4+ T cells sorted from blood. The source is a woman aged 25 to 39 in good health. Both conserved end residues are part of each CDR3. D genes are given only for firm matches. Clone size appears in some rows only: once, few, many, or a class for an expanded clone.

CDR3 protein: CAWSSSNQPQHF; CDR3 DNA: TGTGCCTGGAGTTCAAGTAATCAGCCCCAGCATTTT; clone size: NA; V gene: TRBV30; J gene: TRBJ1-5; D gene: NA
CDR3 protein: CASSLGLAETQYF; CDR3 DNA: TGTGCCAGCAGCTTGGGGCTAGCGGAGACCCAGTACTTC; clone size: NA; V gene: TRBV11-3; J gene: TRBJ2-5; D gene: NA
CDR3 protein: CASSRDTEMNTGELFF; CDR3 DNA: TGTGCCAGCAGCCGGGACACGGAGATGAACACCGGGGAGCTGTTTTTT; clone size: NA; V gene: TRBV4-2; J gene: TRBJ2-2; D gene: NA
CDR3 protein: CASSRVQGYEQYF; CDR3 DNA: TGTGCCAGCAGCCGCGTTCAGGGCTACGAGCAGTACTTC; clone size: once; V gene: TRBV14; J gene: TRBJ2-7; D gene: NA
CDR3 protein: CASSATGHHNEQFF; CDR3 DNA: TGTGCCAGCAGCGCCACGGGGCATCACAATGAGCAGTTCTTC; clone size: NA; V gene: TRBV9; J gene: TRBJ2-1; D gene: NA
CDR3 protein: CASSFGTRNYEQYF; CDR3 DNA: TGTGCCAGCAGCTTCGGGACTAGAAACTACGAGCAGTACTTC; clone size: NA; V gene: TRBV11-2; J gene: TRBJ2-7; D gene: TRBD2
CDR3 protein: CASTLRASGRYEQYF; CDR3 DNA: TGTGCCAGCACGCTTCGGGCTAGCGGGAGGTACGAGCAGTACTTC; clone size: few; V gene: TRBV2; J gene: TRBJ2-7; D gene: TRBD2
CDR3 protein: CASSRRTSNSTGEFF; CDR3 DNA: TGTGCCAGCTCAAGGCGGACTAGCAATTCCACCGGGGAGTTTTTT; clone size: NA; V gene: TRBV18; J gene: TRBJ2-2; D gene: TRBD2
CDR3 protein: CASSYSWTGTNSPLHF; CDR3 DNA: TGTGCCAGCAGTTACTCGTGGACAGGGACGAACTCACCCCTCCACTTT; clone size: few; V gene: TRBV6-6; J gene: TRBJ1-6; D gene: TRBD1
CDR3 protein: CASSLAGTANTGELFF; CDR3 DNA: TGCGCCAGCAGCTTGGCCGGGACAGCGAACACCGGGGAGCTGTTTTTT; clone size: few; V gene: TRBV5-1; J gene: TRBJ2-2; D gene: TRBD1
CDR3 protein: CASSSLGTLRGYEQYF; CDR3 DNA: TGTGCCAGCAGTTCACTGGGGACCCTGAGAGGATACGAGCAGTACTTC; clone size: NA; V gene: TRBV28; J gene: TRBJ2-7; D gene: NA
CDR3 protein: CASSQELATGELFF; CDR3 DNA: TGTGCCAGCAGCCAAGAACTAGCTACCGGGGAGCTGTTTTTT; clone size: many; V gene: TRBV4-2; J gene: TRBJ2-2; D gene: NA
CDR3 protein: CASSDYKTGTGSNTQYF; CDR3 DNA: TGCGCCAGCAGTGATTATAAGACCGGGACAGGATCGAATACGCAGTATTTT; clone size: once; V gene: TRBV10-1; J gene: TRBJ2-3; D gene: TRBD1
CDR3 protein: CASSTDRGRVEKLFF; CDR3 DNA: TGTGCCAGTAGTACCGACAGGGGGCGAGTTGAAAAACTGTTTTTT; clone size: NA; V gene: TRBV19; J gene: TRBJ1-4; D gene: TRBD1
CDR3 protein: CASSLDWLGGHGYEQYF; CDR3 DNA: TGTGCCAGCAGCTTAGATTGGCTTGGGGGGCACGGCTACGAGCAGTACTTC; clone size: NA; V gene: TRBV11-2; J gene: TRBJ2-7; D gene: NA
CDR3 protein: CASSRMTSGNAQETQYF; CDR3 DNA: TGTGCCAGCTCACGCATGACAAGCGGAAACGCACAAGAGACCCAGTACTTC; clone size: NA; V gene: TRBV18; J gene: TRBJ2-5; D gene: NA
CDR3 protein: CATLSYHRGGEQYF; CDR3 DNA: TGTGCCACCCTATCCTACCACAGGGGAGGGGAGCAGTACTTC; clone size: NA; V gene: TRBV28; J gene: TRBJ2-7; D gene: NA
CDR3 protein: CASHSNWNGYTF; CDR3 DNA: TGTGCCAGCCACTCCAACTGGAATGGCTACACCTTC; clone size: NA; V gene: TRBV28; J gene: TRBJ1-2; D gene: NA
CDR3 protein: CASSYGREDTEAFF; CDR3 DNA: TGTGCCAGCAGTTATGGCAGGGAGGACACTGAAGCTTTCTTT; clone size: NA; V gene: TRBV6-5; J gene: TRBJ1-1; D gene: NA
CDR3 protein: CASSGGWVGPHTF; CDR3 DNA: TGTGCCAGCAGTGGAGGCTGGGTGGGGCCCCACACCTTC; clone size: NA; V gene: TRBV6-1; J gene: TRBJ1-2; D gene: NA
CDR3 protein: CSVVPLLAGETGLGFF; CDR3 DNA: TGCAGCGTTGTCCCTTTACTAGCGGGAGAGACGGGGTTGGGGTTCTTC; clone size: NA; V gene: TRBV29-1; J gene: TRBJ2-1; D gene: TRBD2
CDR3 protein: CASSEPVRQETQYF; CDR3 DNA: TGTGCCAGCTCAGAGCCAGTACGGCAAGAGACCCAGTACTTC; clone size: once; V gene: TRBV18; J gene: TRBJ2-5; D gene: NA
CDR3 protein: CASSLIPSETQYF; CDR3 DNA: TGTGCCAGCAGCTTAATCCCGTCGGAGACCCAGTACTTC; clone size: NA; V gene: TRBV7-9; J gene: TRBJ2-5; D gene: NA
CDR3 protein: CASSPRGRALYGYTF; CDR3 DNA: TGTGCCAGCAGCCCGAGGGGCAGGGCGCTCTATGGCTACACCTTC; clone size: once; V gene: TRBV5-6; J gene: TRBJ1-2; D gene: NA
CDR3 protein: CASSFGPGGFGNQPQHF; CDR3 DNA: TGTGCCAGCAGCTTCGGTCCAGGGGGCTTCGGCAATCAGCCCCAGCATTTT; clone size: NA; V gene: TRBV5-8; J gene: TRBJ1-5; D gene: TRBD1
CDR3 protein: CASSLGTSGSWDTQYF; CDR3 DNA: TGTGCCAGCAGCTTAGGGACTAGCGGGAGTTGGGATACGCAGTATTTT; clone size: NA; V gene: TRBV5-8; J gene: TRBJ2-3; D gene: TRBD2
CDR3 protein: CASRQNGGSYEQYF; CDR3 DNA: TGTGCCAGCAGACAAAACGGCGGCTCCTACGAGCAGTACTTC; clone size: NA; V gene: TRBV5-4; J gene: TRBJ2-7; D gene: NA
CDR3 protein: CASSYQGSREKLFF; CDR3 DNA: TGTGCCAGCAGTTATCAGGGGTCCCGGGAAAAACTGTTTTTT; clone size: NA; V gene: TRBV6-6; J gene: TRBJ1-4; D gene: NA
CDR3 protein: CASSPSGSVSYEQYF; CDR3 DNA: TGTGCCAGCAGTCCTAGCGGGAGTGTCTCCTACGAGCAGTACTTC; clone size: NA; V gene: TRBV6-5; J gene: TRBJ2-7; D gene: TRBD2
CDR3 protein: CASSLTTSGVVKSSYEQYF; CDR3 DNA: TGCGCCAGCAGCCTGACGACTAGCGGGGTTGTGAAGAGCTCCTACGAGCAGTACTTC; clone size: NA; V gene: TRBV5-1; J gene: TRBJ2-7; D gene: TRBD2
CDR3 protein: CASSPTAGQGYEQYF; CDR3 DNA: TGTGCCAGCAGCCCAACAGCGGGACAGGGCTACGAGCAGTACTTC; clone size: few; V gene: TRBV7-2; J gene: TRBJ2-7; D gene: TRBD1
CDR3 protein: CASSLMGNPYEQYF; CDR3 DNA: TGTGCCAGCAGCTTGATGGGCAACCCCTACGAGCAGTACTTC; clone size: NA; V gene: TRBV7-2; J gene: TRBJ2-7; D gene: NA
CDR3 protein: CAEQGGEFEKLFF; CDR3 DNA: TGTGCCGAACAGGGGGGCGAATTTGAAAAACTGTTTTTT; clone size: NA; V gene: TRBV2; J gene: TRBJ1-4; D gene: TRBD1
CDR3 protein: CASSMDRGQGMTGELFF; CDR3 DNA: TGTGCCAGTAGTATGGATCGGGGACAGGGGATGACCGGGGAGCTGTTTTTT; clone size: NA; V gene: TRBV19; J gene: TRBJ2-2; D gene: TRBD1
CDR3 protein: CASSHRLDEDEQFF; CDR3 DNA: TGCGCCAGCAGTCACAGACTCGATGAGGATGAGCAGTTCTTC; clone size: few; V gene: TRBV23-1; J gene: TRBJ2-1; D gene: NA
CDR3 protein: CASSFRGREKLFF; CDR3 DNA: TGTGCCAGCAGCTTCAGGGGGCGGGAAAAACTGTTTTTT; clone size: NA; V gene: TRBV11-2; J gene: TRBJ1-4; D gene: TRBD1
CDR3 protein: CASSHPGSGSYNEQFF; CDR3 DNA: TGCGCCAGCAGCCATCCCGGGAGTGGGTCCTACAATGAGCAGTTCTTC; clone size: NA; V gene: TRBV4-1; J gene: TRBJ2-1; D gene: NA
CDR3 protein: CASSENSLPSSYEQYF; CDR3 DNA: TGTGCCAGCAGTGAAAACAGCCTCCCATCCTCCTACGAGCAGTACTTC; clone size: NA; V gene: TRBV2; J gene: TRBJ2-7; D gene: NA
CDR3 protein: CASSMGRGNEQFF; CDR3 DNA: TGTGCCAGTAGTATGGGCCGGGGCAATGAGCAGTTCTTC; clone size: once; V gene: TRBV19; J gene: TRBJ2-1; D gene: NA
CDR3 protein: CASSPPPGSEQFF; CDR3 DNA: TGCGCCAGCAGTCCCCCCCCCGGATCTGAGCAGTTCTTC; clone size: NA; V gene: TRBV10-1; J gene: TRBJ2-1; D gene: NA
CDR3 protein: CASSSGTDRTQYF; CDR3 DNA: TGTGCCAGCAGCTCAGGGACCGACAGGACCCAGTACTTC; clone size: few; V gene: TRBV7-7; J gene: TRBJ2-5; D gene: NA
CDR3 protein: CASSRTEGYEQYF; CDR3 DNA: TGCGCCAGCAGTAGGACAGAAGGCTACGAGCAGTACTTC; clone size: few; V gene: TRBV10-2; J gene: TRBJ2-7; D gene: NA
CDR3 protein: CASSPEGFSYEQYF; CDR3 DNA: TGTGCCAGCAGCCCGGAGGGGTTTTCCTACGAGCAGTACTTC; clone size: NA; V gene: TRBV9; J gene: TRBJ2-7; D gene: NA
CDR3 protein: CASSPGQGSFYGYTF; CDR3 DNA: TGTGCCAGCAGCCCGGGACAGGGTTCCTTCTATGGCTACACCTTC; clone size: NA; V gene: TRBV28; J gene: TRBJ1-2; D gene: TRBD1
CDR3 protein: CAIASGSLYEQYF; CDR3 DNA: TGTGCCATCGCTAGCGGGAGTCTATACGAGCAGTACTTC; clone size: NA; V gene: TRBV10-3; J gene: TRBJ2-7; D gene: TRBD2
CDR3 protein: CASSLGLAETQYF; CDR3 DNA: TGTGCCAGCAGTCTGGGACTAGCTGAGACCCAGTACTTC; clone size: NA; V gene: TRBV2; J gene: TRBJ2-5; D gene: TRBD2